This entry lists 13 T cell receptor beta chains sequenced from one sample in a study of cytomegalovirus exposure and HLA in healthy donors. Some clones are missing from TCRdb's copy, which holds only in-frame ones; the method was immunoSEQ multiplex PCR. This table holds about 180,000 clones, roughly 89% found once. Input material: PBMCs. These receptors were taken from a woman aged 30 to 39 in good health and CMV-seronegative.

The V gene is TRBV19, the J gene TRBJ2-1; 8 bases agree with TRBD2. This CDR3 has 14 residues. The V and J ends lost 7 bases and 0 bases, in that order; junction bases with no gene match: 2. Germline V gene sequence: CDR1 LNHDA, CDR2 SQIVND (reference sequence). The CDR3 DNA is TGTGCCAGTAAGCGGGAGAGCTCCTACAATGAGCAGTTCTTC. This codes for CASKRESSYNEQFF.

This chain connects TRBV7-9 to TRBJ1-1; D might be TRBD1 (6 bases). The CDR3 length is 14 residues. Germline lookup yields CDR1 SEHNR and CDR2 FQNEAQ (reference sequence). V was shortened by 7 bases and J by 7 bases, with 19 bases between the two germline ends. The CDR3 DNA is TGTGCCAGCATAGGCGAGGGGGTAAGAATTGAAGCTTTCTTT. It is translated as CASIGEGVRIEAFF.

J is TRBJ1-6 and V is TRBV7-9, with D unresolved. Germline values: CDR1 SEHNR, CDR2 FQNEAQ (reference sequence). The CDR3 contains 16 residues. V shed 5 bases and J shed 6 bases, with 17 bases lying between them. The CDR3 nucleotides are TGTGCCAGCAGCCGGGTGGGCGGGTCGGGTAATTCACCCCTCCACTTT. This translates into CASSRVGGSGNSPLHF.

This sequence joins TRBV9 and TRBJ2-7; 11 bases line up with TRBD2. Unmatched junction bases numbered 6, after V lost 0 bases and J lost 7 bases. The CDR3 runs 15 residues. Germline CDR1 SGDLS, CDR2 YYNGEE. Here the CDR3 DNA reads TGTGCCAGCAGCGTAGCACTAGCGGGGGAGGGGGAGCAGTACTTC. Encoded protein: CASSVALAGEGEQYF.

V gene TRBV27 combines with J gene TRBJ2-5; 9 nucleotides align to TRBD1. CDR1 and CDR2 from the germline V gene are MNHEY and SMNVEV (reference sequence). The CDR3 consists of 16 residues. V dropped 8 bases and J dropped 4; count of bases not matched to a gene: 14. The CDR3 spells CASAQTGQGRLETQYF. The CDR3 DNA reads TGTGCCAGCGCTCAGACAGGACAGGGGAGGTTAGAGACCCAGTACTTC.

The gene calls are TRBV9 and TRBJ1-5, with a tentative D call TRBD1 (5 bases). Germline loops: CDR1 SGDLS, CDR2 YYNGEE. Deletions cut 3 bases from V and 4 bases from J, with 8 bases between. CDR3 length: 13 residues. The CDR3 sequence is CASSGGTNQPQHF. CDR3 DNA sequence: TGTGCCAGCAGCGGCGGGACTAATCAGCCCCAGCATTTT.

The chain uses TRBV7-2 and TRBJ1-2; D not certain. This CDR3 comprises 11 residues. Germline V gives CDR1 SGHTA, CDR2 FQGNSA. Between the trimmed V and J ends, which lost 5 bases and 8 bases, there was a span of 9 bases. The CDR3 sequence is CASSPSVGYTF. For the CDR3, the DNA is TGTGCCAGCAGCCCTAGCGTCGGCTACACCTTC.

This clone appeared once. The chain is built from TRBV2 and TRBJ1-2; a weak D match, TRBD1 (6 bases). The CDR3 totals 13 residues. CDR1 and CDR2 (germline): SNHLY, FYNNEI. V lost 3 bases, J lost 6 bases, and 11 bases lay in between. The DNA of the CDR3 is TGTGCCAGCAGTGAGGCCAGGGGAGATGGCTACACCTTC. Translation gives CASSEARGDGYTF.

V gene TRBV9 combines with J gene TRBJ2-1; 10 bases are shared with TRBD2. The CDR3 length is 17 residues. V gave up 2 bases and J gave up 0 bases; unmatched junction bases: 5. CDR1 is SGDLS, CDR2 YYNGEE, per germline. The CDR3 region has the DNA TGTGCCAGCAGCGTCGGACTAGCGGAAAGCTCCTACAATGAGCAGTTCTTC. It encodes CASSVGLAESSYNEQFF.

The CDR3 loop reads CASLGGEKDEQFF. The CDR3, as DNA: TGTGCCAGCCTCGGGGGGGAGAAGGATGAGCAGTTCTTC. This chain links TRBV19 with TRBJ2-1, with 8 bases matching TRBD2. J was trimmed by 8 bases and V by 9 bases; bases with no gene match: 9. Germline values: CDR1 LNHDA, CDR2 SQIVND (reference sequence). The CDR3 runs 13 residues.

The V call is TRBV28, the J call TRBJ1-6; 7 bases align to TRBD1. Germline V lookup: CDR1 MDHEN, CDR2 SYDVKM. CDR3 length: 14 residues. V shed 3 bases and J 7 bases; nucleotides not matched to a gene: 3. The CDR3 reads CASSLTGRNSPLHF. The CDR3 nucleotides read TGTGCCAGCAGTTTGACAGGGAGAAATTCACCCCTCCACTTT.

The gene calls are TRBV5-1 and TRBJ1-1; D not certain. There are 16 residues in the CDR3. V lost 6 bases, J lost 1 base, and 19 bases lay in between. Germline V gene lookup returns CDR1 SGHRS and CDR2 YFSETQ. CDR3 DNA sequence: TGCGCCAGCAAAAAAACTAGAATCGACGGGAACACTGAAGCTTTCTTT. Protein product: CASKKTRIDGNTEAFF.

The chain links TRBV9 to TRBJ2-2, with D possibly TRBD2 on 6 matching bases. Germline CDR1 is SGDLS and CDR2 is YYNGEE. The germline V and J ends were trimmed by 0 bases and 6 bases, with 18 bases remaining between them. This CDR3 spans 17 amino acids. The CDR3 DNA follows: TGTGCCAGCAGCGTAGGTGGGGGGAGAGCTATAGCCGGGGAGCTGTTTTTT. Translating gives CASSVGGGRAIAGELFF.